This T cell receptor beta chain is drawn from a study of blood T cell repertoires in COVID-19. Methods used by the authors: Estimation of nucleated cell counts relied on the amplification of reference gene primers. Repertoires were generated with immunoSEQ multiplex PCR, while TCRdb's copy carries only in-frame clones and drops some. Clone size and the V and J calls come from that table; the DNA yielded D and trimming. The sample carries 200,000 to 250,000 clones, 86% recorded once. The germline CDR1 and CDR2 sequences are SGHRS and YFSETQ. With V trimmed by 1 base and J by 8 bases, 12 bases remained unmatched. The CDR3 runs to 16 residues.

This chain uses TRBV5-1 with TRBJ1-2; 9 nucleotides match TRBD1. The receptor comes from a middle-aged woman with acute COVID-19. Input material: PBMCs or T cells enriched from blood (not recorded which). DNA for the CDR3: TGCGCCAGCAGCTTGACAACCGGGACAGGGACTGAAGGCTACACCTTC. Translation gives CASSLTTGTGTEGYTF.